Listed here are 2 T cell receptor beta chains from one sample, sequenced in a study of Ad26.COV2.S vaccination and SARS-CoV-2 variants. Clones were sequenced by immunoSEQ multiplex PCR, and TCRdb holds only the in-frame ones, with some missing. The sample contains some 400,000 clones, 89% of which appear only once. Treatment described: around 19 received Ad26.COV2.S at low or high dose, single or two shots; roughly five received placebo; per-sample allocation not given. Day 63 after the first vaccine or placebo injection was the time point for sampling. Sequenced here: peripheral blood, sampled in a trial of Ad26.COV2.S vaccine versus placebo. The receptor set was obtained from a person between 18 and 59 years old who received the Ad26.COV2.S COVID-19 vaccine or a placebo.

V is TRBV5-1 and J is TRBJ2-5; possibly TRBD2 for D (5 bases). The V end was cut by 4 bases, the J end by 4 bases, with 11 bases between. CDR3 length: 13 residues. Germline V gene sequence: CDR1 SGHRS, CDR2 YFSETQ. The CDR3 spells CASSNGVGETQYF. The CDR3 nucleotides read TGCGCCAGCAGCAACGGGGTGGGAGAGACCCAGTACTTC.

The chain is built from TRBV20-1 and TRBJ1-2; no clear D gene. CDR1 and CDR2 (germline): DFQATT, SNEGSKA (reference sequence). The CDR3 is 11 residues long. V was shortened by 3 bases and J by 8 bases, with 10 bases between the two germline ends. CDR3 in amino acids: CSASWRFGYTF. CDR3 DNA: TGCAGTGCTAGTTGGCGGTTCGGCTACACCTTC.